This T cell receptor beta chain was captured in a study of shared clonotypes between healthy human individuals. Study overall: CD4 naive cells filled three plates per donor, CD4 memory three, CD8 naive two and CD8 memory one. Study observations and caveats: The sampled material consisted only of blood, and tissue repertoires are likely to differ. Among donors, sharing of clonotypes was expected to be affected by sequencing depth.

Naive CD8 populations comprised CD45RO-negative cells positively selected for CCR7, excluding terminally differentiated effector memory CD45RA+ cells. Sequencing was performed with immunoSEQ multiplex PCR; in TCRdb, only in-frame clones are kept and a portion is missing. The sample carries about 2.2 million clones, approximately 92% recorded once. For this clone: Its antigen is currently unknown.

The sequence was collected from a man aged 18-30 years in good health. Some clones in this sample may be carry-over from other donors' samples. Sequenced material: naive CD8+ T cells from PBMCs.

CDR3 DNA sequence: TGTGCCATCAGTGGCGGGACAGGGGCGACCACAGATACGCAGTATTTT. Translated: CAISGGTGATTDTQYF. The rearrangement links TRBV10-3 to TRBJ2-3; 10 positions agree with TRBD1. Losses at the gene ends were 4 bases for V and 2 bases for J; bases not matched to a gene: 6. CDR3 length equals 16 residues. Germline loops: CDR1 ENHRY, CDR2 SYGVKD.